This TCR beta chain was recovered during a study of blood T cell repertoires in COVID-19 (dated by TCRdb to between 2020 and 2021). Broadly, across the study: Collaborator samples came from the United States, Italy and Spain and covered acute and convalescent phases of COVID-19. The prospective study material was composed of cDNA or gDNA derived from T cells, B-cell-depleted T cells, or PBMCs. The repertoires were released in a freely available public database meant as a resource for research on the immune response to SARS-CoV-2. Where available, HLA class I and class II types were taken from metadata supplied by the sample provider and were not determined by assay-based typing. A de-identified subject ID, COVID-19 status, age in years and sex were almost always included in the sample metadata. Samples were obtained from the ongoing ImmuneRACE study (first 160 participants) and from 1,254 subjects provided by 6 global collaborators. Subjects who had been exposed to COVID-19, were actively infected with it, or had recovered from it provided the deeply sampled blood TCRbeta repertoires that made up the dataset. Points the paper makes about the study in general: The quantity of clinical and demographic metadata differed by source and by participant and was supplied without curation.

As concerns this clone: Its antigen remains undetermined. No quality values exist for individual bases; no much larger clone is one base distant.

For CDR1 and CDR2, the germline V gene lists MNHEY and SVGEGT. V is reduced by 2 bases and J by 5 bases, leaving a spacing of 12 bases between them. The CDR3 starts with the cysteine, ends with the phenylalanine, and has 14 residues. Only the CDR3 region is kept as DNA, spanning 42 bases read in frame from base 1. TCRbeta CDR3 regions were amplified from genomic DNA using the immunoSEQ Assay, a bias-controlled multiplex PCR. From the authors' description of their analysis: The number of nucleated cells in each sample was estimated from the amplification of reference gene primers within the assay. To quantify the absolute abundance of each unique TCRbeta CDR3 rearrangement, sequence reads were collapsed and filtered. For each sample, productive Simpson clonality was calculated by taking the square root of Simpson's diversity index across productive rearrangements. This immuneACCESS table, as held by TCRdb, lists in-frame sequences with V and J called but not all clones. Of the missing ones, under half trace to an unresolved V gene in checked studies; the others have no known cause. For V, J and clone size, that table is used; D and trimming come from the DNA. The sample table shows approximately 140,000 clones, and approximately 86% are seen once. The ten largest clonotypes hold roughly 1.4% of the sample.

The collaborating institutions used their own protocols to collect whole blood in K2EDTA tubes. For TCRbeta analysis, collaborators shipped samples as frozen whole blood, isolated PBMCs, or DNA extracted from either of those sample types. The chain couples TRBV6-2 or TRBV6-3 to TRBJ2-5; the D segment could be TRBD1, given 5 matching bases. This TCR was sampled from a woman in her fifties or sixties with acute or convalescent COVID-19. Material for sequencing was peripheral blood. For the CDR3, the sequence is CASSYGAIGETQYF. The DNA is TGTGCCAGCAGTTACGGGGCGATCGGGGAGACCCAGTACTTC.